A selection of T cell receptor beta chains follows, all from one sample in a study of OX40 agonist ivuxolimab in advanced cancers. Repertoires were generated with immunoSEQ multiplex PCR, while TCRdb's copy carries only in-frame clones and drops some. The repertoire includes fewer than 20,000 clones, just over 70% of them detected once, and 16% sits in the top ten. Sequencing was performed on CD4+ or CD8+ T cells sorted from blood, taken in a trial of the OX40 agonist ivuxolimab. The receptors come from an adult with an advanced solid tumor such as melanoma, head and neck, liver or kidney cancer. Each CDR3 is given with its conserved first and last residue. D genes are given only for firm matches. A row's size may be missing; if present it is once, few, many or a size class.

CASSGEPGTGAEAFF | TGTGCCAGCAGTGGTGAGCCCGGGACCGGCGCTGAAGCTTTCTTT | - | TRBV6-1 | - | TRBJ1-1
CASSVGDSFQETQYF | TGTGCCAGTAGTGTTGGAGACAGTTTCCAAGAGACCCAGTACTTC | - | TRBV19 | - | TRBJ2-5
CASVDGGGYEQYF | TGTGCCAGCGTTGACGGCGGGGGCTACGAGCAGTACTTC | TRBD2 | TRBV2 | - | TRBJ2-7
CASSDPGLAGVGNEQFF | TGTGCCAGCAGTGACCCGGGACTAGCGGGAGTAGGCAATGAGCAGTTCTTC | TRBD2 | TRBV2 | - | TRBJ2-1
CSVELAFNSYEQYF | TGCAGCGTTGAACTAGCCTTTAATTCCTACGAGCAGTACTTC | - | TRBV29-1 | - | TRBJ2-7
CASSPNRGLRTEAFF | TGTGCCAGCAGCCCGAACAGGGGGCTGAGAACTGAAGCTTTCTTT | TRBD1 | TRBV5-4 | - | TRBJ1-1
CASTPGRENEQYF | TGTGCCAGCACCCCTGGGCGGGAGAACGAGCAGTACTTC | TRBD2 | TRBV13 | - | TRBJ2-7
CASTYRQGANEQFF | TGTGCCAGCACCTATAGACAGGGGGCGAATGAGCAGTTCTTC | TRBD1 | TRBV6-5 | - | TRBJ2-1
CASSAVFDYEQYF | TGTGCCAGCAGCGCCGTTTTCGACTACGAGCAGTACTTC | - | TRBV28 | - | TRBJ2-7
CASSFETAGTDTQYF | TGTGCCAGCAGTTTCGAGACGGCAGGCACAGATACGCAGTATTTT | - | TRBV28 | - | TRBJ2-3
CASREPGQEDEQFF | TGTGCCAGCAGGGAACCGGGACAGGAAGATGAGCAGTTCTTC | TRBD1 | TRBV27 | - | TRBJ2-1
CASKDPAGVEQFF | TGTGCCAGCAAGGATCCCGCGGGAGTTGAGCAGTTCTTC | TRBD2 | TRBV6-9 | - | TRBJ2-1
CASSPSWDSNQPQHF | TGTGCCAGTAGTCCCTCCTGGGATAGCAATCAGCCCCAGCATTTT | - | TRBV19 | - | TRBJ1-5
CASSQDLGYEQYF | TGCGCCAGCAGCCAAGATCTCGGTTACGAGCAGTACTTC | - | TRBV4-1 | - | TRBJ2-7
CASSERGQREDTQYF | TGTGCCAGCAGCGAAAGGGGACAAAGGGAAGATACGCAGTATTTT | - | TRBV9 | - | TRBJ2-3
CASSQGGGGAFF | TGTGCCAGCAGCCAAGGGGGAGGAGGGGCTTTCTTT | - | TRBV14 | - | TRBJ1-1
CASHLGSEAFF | TGTGCCAGCCATTTAGGGTCCGAAGCTTTCTTT | - | TRBV19 | few | TRBJ1-1
CASSPGPNIQYF | TGTGCCAGCAGCCCGGGACCAAACATTCAGTACTTC | - | TRBV5-6 | - | TRBJ2-4
CASSLLQGGEQYF | TGTGCCAGCAGCTTACTGCAGGGGGGTGAGCAGTACTTC | - | TRBV7-9 | - | TRBJ2-7
CASSYSGGNYEQYF | TGTGCCAGCAGTTACTCGGGGGGGAACTACGAGCAGTACTTC | TRBD2 | TRBV6-6 | few | TRBJ2-7
CASSLTGGSTDTQYF | TGTGCCAGCAGCTTAACGGGAGGCAGCACAGATACGCAGTATTTT | TRBD2 | TRBV7-9 | - | TRBJ2-3
CASRLIQGAQETQYF | TGTGCCAGCAGATTGATCCAGGGGGCGCAGGAGACCCAGTACTTC | TRBD1 | TRBV27 | - | TRBJ2-5
CASSLAGSGSRRDGYTF | TGTGCCAGCAGCTTAGCGGGTTCGGGGAGCAGACGGGATGGCTACACCTTC | - | TRBV7-9 | - | TRBJ1-2
CASSPGHQYEQYF | TGTGCCAGCAGCCCGGGACATCAATACGAGCAGTACTTC | - | TRBV27 | - | TRBJ2-7